This TCR beta chain was retrieved from a study of response to subunit inactivated influenza vaccine. Study conclusions and caveats: T cells newly recruited by each seasonal influenza vaccination are few, the authors suggested.

Per germline, CDR1 SQVTM and CDR2 ANQGSEA. V lost 7 bases and J lost 2, with 17 bases in between. The CDR3 runs 14 residues. MiXCR, applied by TCRdb to the RT-PCR reads, yields one record per CDR3 protein. The table lists around 760,000 distinct CDR3 sequences, approximately 15% of them singletons. A word on this clonotype: Its antigen is not identified.

The receptor was derived from a man aged 45-60 years who received an inactivated influenza vaccine. J is TRBJ1-1 and V is TRBV29-1; D might be TRBD1 (6 bases). The sequencing here drew on PBMCs from blood, taken 14 to 15 days before vaccination. The CDR3 region has the DNA TGCAGCGGCCGGATTGGCGGGACAAACACTGAAGCTTTCTTT. Its protein product is CSGRIGGTNTEAFF.